This TCR beta chain derives from a study of blood T cells in healthy people across ages. CDR1 SEHNR and CDR2 FQNEAQ come from the germline V gene (reference sequence). V was clipped by 2 bases and J by 3 bases; unmatched bases: 11. The CDR3 is 17 residues long. A sample-barcoded 5' primer and a J-beta primer mix were used in a second PCR of roughly 7 to 11 cycles. TCRdb itself ran the 5' RACE reads through MiXCR, one entry per CDR3 protein. The table includes around 750,000 distinct CDR3 sequences, roughly 50% detected once. V is TRBV7-9 and J is TRBJ2-5, with 8 bases lining up with TRBD2. This sequence originates from a man older than 75 in good health. The material sequenced was blood. Here the CDR3 DNA reads TGTGCCAGCAGCTTATCGCCAGCGGGAGAAGCCAAAGAGACCCAGTACTTC. Amino acids: CASSLSPAGEAKETQYF.